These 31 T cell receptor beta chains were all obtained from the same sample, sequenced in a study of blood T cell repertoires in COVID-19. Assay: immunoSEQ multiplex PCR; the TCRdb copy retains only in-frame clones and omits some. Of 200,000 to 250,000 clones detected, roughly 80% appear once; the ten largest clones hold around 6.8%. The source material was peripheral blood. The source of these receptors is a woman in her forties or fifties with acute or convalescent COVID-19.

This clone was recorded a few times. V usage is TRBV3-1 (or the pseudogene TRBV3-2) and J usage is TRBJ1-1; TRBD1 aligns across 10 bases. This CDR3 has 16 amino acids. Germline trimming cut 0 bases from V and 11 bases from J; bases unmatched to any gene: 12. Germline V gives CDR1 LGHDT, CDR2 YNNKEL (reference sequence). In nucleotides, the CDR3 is TGTGCCAGCAGCCAAGATGGAGGGACAGGGGCCCCAGAGGCTTTCTTT. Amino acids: CASSQDGGTGAPEAFF.

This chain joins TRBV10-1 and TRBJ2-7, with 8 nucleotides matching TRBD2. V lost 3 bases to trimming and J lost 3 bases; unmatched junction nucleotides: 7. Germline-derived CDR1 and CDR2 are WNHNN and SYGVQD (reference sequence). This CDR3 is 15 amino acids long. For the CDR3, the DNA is TGCGCCAGCAGTGACCCAGCTAGCGGGCTCTACGAGCAGTACTTC. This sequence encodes CASSDPASGLYEQYF.

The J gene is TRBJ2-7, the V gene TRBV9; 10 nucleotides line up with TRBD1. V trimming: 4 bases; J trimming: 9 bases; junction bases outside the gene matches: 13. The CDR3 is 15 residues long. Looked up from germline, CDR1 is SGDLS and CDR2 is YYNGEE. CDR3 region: CASSIGQGELSMQYF. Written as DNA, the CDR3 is TGTGCCAGCAGCATCGGACAGGGGGAATTATCGATGCAGTACTTC.

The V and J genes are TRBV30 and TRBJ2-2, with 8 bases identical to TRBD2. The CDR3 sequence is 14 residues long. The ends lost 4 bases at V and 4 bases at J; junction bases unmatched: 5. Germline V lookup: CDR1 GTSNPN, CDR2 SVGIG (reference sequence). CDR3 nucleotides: TGTGCCTGGACCGTGGCGGGGGGCACCGGGGAGCTGTTTTTT. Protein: CAWTVAGGTGELFF. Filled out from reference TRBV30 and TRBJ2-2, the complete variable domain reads SQTIHQWPATLVQPVGSPLSLECTVEGTSNPNLYWYRQAAGRGLQLLFYSVGIGQISSEVPQNLSASRPQDRQFILSSKKLLLSDSGFYLCAWTVAGGTGELFFGEGSRLTVL.

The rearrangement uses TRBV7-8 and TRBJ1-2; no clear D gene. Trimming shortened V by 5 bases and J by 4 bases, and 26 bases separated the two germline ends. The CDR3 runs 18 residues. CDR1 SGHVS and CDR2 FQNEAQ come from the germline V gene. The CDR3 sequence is CASSLRVATYQPGYGYTF. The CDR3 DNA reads TGTGCCAGCAGCCTCCGAGTAGCAACGTATCAACCGGGCTATGGCTACACCTTC.

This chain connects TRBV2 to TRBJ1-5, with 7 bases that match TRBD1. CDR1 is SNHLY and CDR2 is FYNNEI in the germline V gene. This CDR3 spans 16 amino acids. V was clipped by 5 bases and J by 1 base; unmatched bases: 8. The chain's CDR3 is CASSSEGAMSNQPQHF. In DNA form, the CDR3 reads TGTGCCAGCAGTAGCGAGGGGGCGATGAGCAATCAGCCCCAGCATTTT.

In DNA form, the CDR3 reads TGCGCCAGCAGCCAAGAGGGGGGGATTGGTCCTGAAGCTTTCTTT. It codes for CASSQEGGIGPEAFF. The chain uses TRBV4-1 and TRBJ1-1, with TRBD1 as a possible D gene (5 bases). CDR1 is MGHRA and CDR2 is YSYEKL in the germline V gene. Trimming left V 0 bases short and J 6 bases short, with 14 bases between. This CDR3 is built from 15 residues.

The CDR3 nucleotides read TGCGCCAGCAGCTTGGGAGTAAACAATCAGCCCCAGCATTTT. Translation gives CASSLGVNNQPQHF. The chain joins TRBV5-1 to TRBJ1-5; no firm D call. Germline loops: CDR1 SGHRS, CDR2 YFSETQ. V was shortened by 0 bases and J by 3 bases, with 7 bases between the two germline ends. The CDR3 spans 14 residues.

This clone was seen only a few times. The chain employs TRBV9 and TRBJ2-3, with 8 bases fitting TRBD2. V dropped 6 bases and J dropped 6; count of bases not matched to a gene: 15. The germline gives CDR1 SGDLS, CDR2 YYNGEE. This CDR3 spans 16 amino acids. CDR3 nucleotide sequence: TGTGCCAGCAACGCGGGGGGAGACCTGCGAACTGATACGCAGTATTTT. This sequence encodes CASNAGGDLRTDTQYF.

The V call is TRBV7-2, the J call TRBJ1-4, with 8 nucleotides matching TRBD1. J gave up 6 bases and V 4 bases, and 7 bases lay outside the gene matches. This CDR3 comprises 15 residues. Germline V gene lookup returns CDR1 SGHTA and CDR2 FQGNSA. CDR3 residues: CASSSQGAKDEKLFF. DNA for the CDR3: TGTGCCAGCAGCTCCCAGGGGGCTAAGGATGAAAAACTGTTTTTT.

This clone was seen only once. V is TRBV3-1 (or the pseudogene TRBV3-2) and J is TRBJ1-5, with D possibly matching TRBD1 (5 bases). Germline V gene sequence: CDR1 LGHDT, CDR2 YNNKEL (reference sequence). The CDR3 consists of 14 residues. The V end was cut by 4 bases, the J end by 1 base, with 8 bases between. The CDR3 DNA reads TGTGCCAGCAGCCCAGGGAAGAGCAATCAGCCCCAGCATTTT. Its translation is CASSPGKSNQPQHF.

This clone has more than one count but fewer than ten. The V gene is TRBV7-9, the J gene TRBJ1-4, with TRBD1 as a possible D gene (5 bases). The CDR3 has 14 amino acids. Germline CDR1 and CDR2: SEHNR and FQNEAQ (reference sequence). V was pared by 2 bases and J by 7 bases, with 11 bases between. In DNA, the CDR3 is TGTGCCAGCAGCTTAAGCCAGGGTGGTGAAAAACTGTTTTTT. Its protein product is CASSLSQGGEKLFF.

The DNA of the CDR3 is TGCGCCACCAGGACTAGCGGGTTCTACAATGAGCAGTTCTTC. Translation: CATRTSGFYNEQFF. The rearrangement links TRBV10-2 to TRBJ2-1; 11 nucleotides align to TRBD2. The V gene's germline CDR1 is WSHSY and CDR2 SAAADI. The CDR3 contains 14 residues. The V gene end was trimmed by 10 bases and the J gene end by 3 bases; junction bases not matched to a gene: 5.

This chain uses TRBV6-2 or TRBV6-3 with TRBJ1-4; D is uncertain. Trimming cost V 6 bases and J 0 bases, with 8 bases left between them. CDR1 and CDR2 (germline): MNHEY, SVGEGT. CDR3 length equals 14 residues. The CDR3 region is CASSQTATNEKLFF. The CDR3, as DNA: TGTGCCAGCAGCCAAACAGCAACTAATGAAAAACTGTTTTTT.

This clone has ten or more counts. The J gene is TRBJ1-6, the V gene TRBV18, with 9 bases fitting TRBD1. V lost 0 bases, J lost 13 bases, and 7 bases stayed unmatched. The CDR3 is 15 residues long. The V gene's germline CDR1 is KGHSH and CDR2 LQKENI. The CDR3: CASSPPGQGPPPLHF. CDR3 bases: TGTGCCAGCTCACCACCGGGACAGGGTCCCCCTCCCCTCCACTTT.

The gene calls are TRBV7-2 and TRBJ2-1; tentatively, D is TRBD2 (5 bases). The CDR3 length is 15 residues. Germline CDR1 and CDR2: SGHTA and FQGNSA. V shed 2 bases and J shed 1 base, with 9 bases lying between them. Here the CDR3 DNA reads TGTGCCAGCAGCTTAAGCGGCGGGTCCTACAATGAGCAGTTCTTC. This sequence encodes CASSLSGGSYNEQFF.

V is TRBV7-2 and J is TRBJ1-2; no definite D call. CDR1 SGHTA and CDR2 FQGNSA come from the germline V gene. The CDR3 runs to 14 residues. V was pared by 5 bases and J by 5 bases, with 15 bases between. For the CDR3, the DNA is TGTGCCAGCAGCCCGAGACTGGGAGGTTATGGCTACACCTTC. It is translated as CASSPRLGGYGYTF. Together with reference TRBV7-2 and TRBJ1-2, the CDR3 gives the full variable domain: GAGVSQSPSNKVTEKGKDVELRCDPISGHTALYWYRQSLGQGLEFLIYFQGNSAPDKSGLPSDRFSAERTGGSVSTLTIQRTQQEDSAVYLCASSPRLGGYGYTFGSGTRLTVV.

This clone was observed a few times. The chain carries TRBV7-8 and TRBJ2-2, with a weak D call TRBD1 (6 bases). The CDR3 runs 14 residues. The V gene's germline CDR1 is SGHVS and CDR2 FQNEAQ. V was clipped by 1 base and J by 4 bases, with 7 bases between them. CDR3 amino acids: CASSLVDSTGELFF. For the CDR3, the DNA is TGTGCCAGCAGCTTAGTGGACAGCACCGGGGAGCTGTTTTTT.

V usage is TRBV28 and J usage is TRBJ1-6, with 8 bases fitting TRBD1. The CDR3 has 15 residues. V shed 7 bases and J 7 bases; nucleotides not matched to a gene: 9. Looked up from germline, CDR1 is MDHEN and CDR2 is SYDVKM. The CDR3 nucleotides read TGTGCCAGCACTCCTATTGGGACAGGCAATTCACCCCTCCACTTT. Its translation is CASTPIGTGNSPLHF. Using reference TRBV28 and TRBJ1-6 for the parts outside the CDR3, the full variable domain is DVKVTQSSRYLVKRTGEKVFLECVQDMDHENMFWYRQDPGLGLRLIYFSYDVKMKEKGDIPEGYSVSREKKERFSLILESASTNQTSMYLCASTPIGTGNSPLHFGNGTRLTVT.

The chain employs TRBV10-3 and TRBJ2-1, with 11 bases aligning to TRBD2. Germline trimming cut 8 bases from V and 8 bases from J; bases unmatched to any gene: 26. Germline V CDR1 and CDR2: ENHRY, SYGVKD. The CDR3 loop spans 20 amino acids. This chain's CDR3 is CAIRGVAGGPRGDRPDEQFF. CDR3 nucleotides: TGTGCCATCCGAGGGGTAGCGGGAGGGCCGAGAGGGGACCGGCCGGATGAGCAGTTCTTC.

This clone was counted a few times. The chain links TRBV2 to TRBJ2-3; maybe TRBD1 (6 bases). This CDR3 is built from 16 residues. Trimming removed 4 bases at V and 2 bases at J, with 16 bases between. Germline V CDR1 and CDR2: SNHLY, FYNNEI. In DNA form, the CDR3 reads TGTGCCAGCAGTGCGAGACCCAGGGGTACCACAGATACGCAGTATTTT. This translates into CASSARPRGTTDTQYF.

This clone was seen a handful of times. Here the CDR3 DNA reads TGTGCCAGCAGTGAAGATTGGACAGGGTCCTACGAGCAGTACTTC. It is translated as CASSEDWTGSYEQYF. The V gene is TRBV6-1, the J gene TRBJ2-7; TRBD1 aligns across 8 bases. CDR1 MNHNS and CDR2 SASEGT come from the germline V gene. The CDR3 runs 15 residues. V was pared by 1 base and J by 1 base, with 3 bases of the junction left unmatched.

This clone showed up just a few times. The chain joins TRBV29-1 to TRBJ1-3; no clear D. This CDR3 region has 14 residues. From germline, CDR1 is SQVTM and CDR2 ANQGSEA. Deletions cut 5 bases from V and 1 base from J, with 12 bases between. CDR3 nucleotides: TGCAGCGTTTCCGGAGGACCTTCTGGAAACACCATATATTTT. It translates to CSVSGGPSGNTIYF.

In DNA, the CDR3 is TGTGCCAGCAGCGTAGGAGATCTGGGGGGTCTAGAGACCCAGTACTTC. This translates into CASSVGDLGGLETQYF. This chain joins TRBV9 and TRBJ2-5; tentatively, D is TRBD2 (6 bases). The length of the CDR3 is 16 residues. Germline V gene sequence: CDR1 SGDLS, CDR2 YYNGEE. V lost 0 bases to trimming and J lost 4 bases, with 16 bases between them. The whole variable domain, filled in from reference TRBV9 and TRBJ2-5, reads DSGVTQTPKHLITATGQRVTLRCSPRSGDLSVYWYQQSLDQGLQFLIQYYNGEERAKGNILERFSAQQFPDLHSELNLSSLELGDSALYFCASSVGDLGGLETQYFGPGTRLLVL.

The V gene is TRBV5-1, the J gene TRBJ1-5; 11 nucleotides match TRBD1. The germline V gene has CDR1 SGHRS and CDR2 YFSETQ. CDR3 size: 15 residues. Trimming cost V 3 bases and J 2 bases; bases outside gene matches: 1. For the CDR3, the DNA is TGCGCCAGCAGCTCGGGACAGGGGGGCAATCAGCCCCAGCATTTT. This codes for CASSSGQGGNQPQHF. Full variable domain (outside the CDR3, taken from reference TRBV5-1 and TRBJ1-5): KAGVTQTPRYLIKTRGQQVTLSCSPISGHRSVSWYQQTPGQGLQFLFEYFSETQRNKGNFPGRFSGRQFSNSRSEMNVSTLELGDSALYLCASSSGQGGNQPQHFGDGTRLSIL.

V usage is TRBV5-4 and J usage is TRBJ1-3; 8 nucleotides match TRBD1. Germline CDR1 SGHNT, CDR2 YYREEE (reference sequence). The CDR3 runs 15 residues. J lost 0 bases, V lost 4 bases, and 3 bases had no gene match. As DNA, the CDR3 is TGTGCCAGCAGCGCCACAGGGGGCTCTGGAAACACCATATATTTT. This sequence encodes CASSATGGSGNTIYF.

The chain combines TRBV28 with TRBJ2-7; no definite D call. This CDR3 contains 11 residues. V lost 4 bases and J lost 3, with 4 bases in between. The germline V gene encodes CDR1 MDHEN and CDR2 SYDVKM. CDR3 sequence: CASSSLYEQYF. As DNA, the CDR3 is TGTGCCAGCAGTTCCCTCTACGAGCAGTACTTC.

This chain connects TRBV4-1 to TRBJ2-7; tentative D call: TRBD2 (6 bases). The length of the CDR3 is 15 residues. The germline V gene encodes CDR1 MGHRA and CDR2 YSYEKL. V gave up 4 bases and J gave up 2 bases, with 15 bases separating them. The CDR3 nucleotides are TGCGCCAGCAGCCTGGGTGGAGGGGCGCCCTACGAGCAGTACTTC. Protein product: CASSLGGGAPYEQYF.

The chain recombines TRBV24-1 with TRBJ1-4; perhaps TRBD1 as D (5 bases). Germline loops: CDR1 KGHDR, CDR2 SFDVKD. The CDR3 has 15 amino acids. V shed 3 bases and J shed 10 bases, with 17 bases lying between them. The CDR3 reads CATSDPGTLQGKLFF. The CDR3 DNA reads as TGTGCCACCAGTGATCCCGGGACTTTACAAGGAAAACTGTTTTTT.

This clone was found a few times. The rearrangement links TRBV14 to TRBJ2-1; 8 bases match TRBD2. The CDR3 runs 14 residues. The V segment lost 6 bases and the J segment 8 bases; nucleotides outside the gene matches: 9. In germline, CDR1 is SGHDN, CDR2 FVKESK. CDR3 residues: CASSFQRELHEQFF. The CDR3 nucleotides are TGTGCCAGCAGTTTTCAGCGGGAGTTGCATGAGCAGTTCTTC.

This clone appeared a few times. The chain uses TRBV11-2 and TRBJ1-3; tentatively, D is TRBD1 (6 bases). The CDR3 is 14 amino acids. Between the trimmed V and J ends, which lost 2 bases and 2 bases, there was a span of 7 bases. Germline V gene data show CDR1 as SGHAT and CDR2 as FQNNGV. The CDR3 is CASSLQGTGNTIYF. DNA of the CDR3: TGTGCCAGCAGCTTACAGGGGACTGGAAACACCATATATTTT.